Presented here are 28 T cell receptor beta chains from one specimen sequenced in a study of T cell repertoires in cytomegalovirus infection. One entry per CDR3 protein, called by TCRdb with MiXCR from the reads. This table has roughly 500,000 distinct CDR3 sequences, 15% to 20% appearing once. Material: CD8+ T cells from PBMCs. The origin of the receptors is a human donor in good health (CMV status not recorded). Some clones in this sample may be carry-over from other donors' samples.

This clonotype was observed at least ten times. The DNA of the CDR3 is TGTGCCAGCAGTTTCATGTCCGGGGGACAGTCCTACGAGCAGTACTTC. Encoded protein: CASSFMSGGQSYEQYF. V is TRBV27 and J is TRBJ2-7; D may be TRBD1 (7 bases). Germline CDR1 MNHEY, CDR2 SMNVEV (reference sequence). The CDR3 is made up of 16 amino acids. The V end lost 3 bases, the J end lost 1 base, and 16 bases lay between the germline ends.

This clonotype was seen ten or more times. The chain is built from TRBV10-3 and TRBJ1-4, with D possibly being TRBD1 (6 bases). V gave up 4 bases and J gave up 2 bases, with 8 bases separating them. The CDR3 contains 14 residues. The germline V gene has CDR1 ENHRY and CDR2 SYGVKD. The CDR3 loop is CAISGQGTNEKLFF. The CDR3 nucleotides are TGTGCCATCAGTGGGCAGGGGACTAATGAAAAACTGTTTTTT.

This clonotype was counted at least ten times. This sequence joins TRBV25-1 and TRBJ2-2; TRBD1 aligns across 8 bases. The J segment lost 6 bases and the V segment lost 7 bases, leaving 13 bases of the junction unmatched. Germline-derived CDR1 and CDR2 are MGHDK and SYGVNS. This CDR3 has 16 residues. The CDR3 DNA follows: TGTGCCAGCAAGCCGACAGGGGAGTTGTTCGCCGGGGAGCTGTTTTTT. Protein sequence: CASKPTGELFAGELFF.

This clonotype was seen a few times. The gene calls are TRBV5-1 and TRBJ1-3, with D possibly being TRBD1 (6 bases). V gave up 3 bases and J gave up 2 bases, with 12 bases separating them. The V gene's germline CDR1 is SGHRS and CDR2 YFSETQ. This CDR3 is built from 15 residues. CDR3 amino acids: CASSSSTGPGNTIYF. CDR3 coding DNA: TGCGCCAGCAGCTCCTCGACAGGCCCTGGAAACACCATATATTTT.

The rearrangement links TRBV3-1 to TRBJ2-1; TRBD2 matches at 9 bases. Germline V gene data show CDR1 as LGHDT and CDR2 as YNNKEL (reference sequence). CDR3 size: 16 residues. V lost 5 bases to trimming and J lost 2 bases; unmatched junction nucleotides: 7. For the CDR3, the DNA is TGTGCCAGCAGCGATCGGACTAGCGAAACCTACAATGAGCAGTTCTTC. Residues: CASSDRTSETYNEQFF.

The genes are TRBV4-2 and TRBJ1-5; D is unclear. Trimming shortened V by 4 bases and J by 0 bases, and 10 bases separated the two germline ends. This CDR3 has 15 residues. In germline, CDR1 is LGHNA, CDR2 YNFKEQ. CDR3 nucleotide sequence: TGTGCCAGCAGCCGATCGGAAGATAGCAATCAGCCCCAGCATTTT. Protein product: CASSRSEDSNQPQHF.

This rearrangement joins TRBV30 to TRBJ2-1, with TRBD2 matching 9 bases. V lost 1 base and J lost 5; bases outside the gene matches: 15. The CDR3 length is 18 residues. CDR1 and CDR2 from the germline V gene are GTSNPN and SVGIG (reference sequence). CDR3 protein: CAWSAPPKASGKNNEQFF. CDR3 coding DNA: TGTGCCTGGAGTGCCCCACCTAAGGCTAGCGGGAAAAACAATGAGCAGTTCTTC.

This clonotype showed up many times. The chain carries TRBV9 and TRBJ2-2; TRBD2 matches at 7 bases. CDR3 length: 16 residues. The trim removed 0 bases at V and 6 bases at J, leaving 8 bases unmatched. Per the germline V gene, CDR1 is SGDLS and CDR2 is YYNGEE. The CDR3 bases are TGTGCCAGCAGCGTAGAGACTAGCACCTCGTCCGGGGAGCTGTTTTTT. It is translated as CASSVETSTSSGELFF.

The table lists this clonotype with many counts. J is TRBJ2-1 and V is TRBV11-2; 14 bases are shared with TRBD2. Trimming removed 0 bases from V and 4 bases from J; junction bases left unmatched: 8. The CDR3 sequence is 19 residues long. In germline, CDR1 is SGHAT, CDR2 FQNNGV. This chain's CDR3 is CASSLDVGLAGVGYNEQFF. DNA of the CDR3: TGTGCCAGCAGCTTAGATGTGGGACTAGCGGGAGTAGGATACAATGAGCAGTTCTTC.

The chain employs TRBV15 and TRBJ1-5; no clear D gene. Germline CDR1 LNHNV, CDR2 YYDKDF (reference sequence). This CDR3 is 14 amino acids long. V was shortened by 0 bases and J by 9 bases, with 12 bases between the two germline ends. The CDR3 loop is CATSREEVFLPQHF. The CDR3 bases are TGTGCCACCAGCAGAGAAGAGGTATTCCTGCCCCAGCATTTT.

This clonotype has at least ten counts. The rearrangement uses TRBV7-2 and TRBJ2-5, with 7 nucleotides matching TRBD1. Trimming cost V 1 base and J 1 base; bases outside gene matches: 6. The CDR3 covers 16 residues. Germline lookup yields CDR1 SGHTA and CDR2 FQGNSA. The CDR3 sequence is CASSLGQGHLQETQYF. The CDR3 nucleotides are TGTGCCAGCAGCTTAGGACAGGGACACCTCCAAGAGACCCAGTACTTC.

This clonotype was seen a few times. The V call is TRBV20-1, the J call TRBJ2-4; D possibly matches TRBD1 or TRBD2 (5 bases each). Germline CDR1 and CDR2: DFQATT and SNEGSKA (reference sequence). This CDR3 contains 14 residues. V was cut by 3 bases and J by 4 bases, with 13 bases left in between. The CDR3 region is CSARPPRGKNIQYF. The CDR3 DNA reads TGCAGTGCTAGGCCCCCGAGGGGAAAAAACATTCAGTACTTC.

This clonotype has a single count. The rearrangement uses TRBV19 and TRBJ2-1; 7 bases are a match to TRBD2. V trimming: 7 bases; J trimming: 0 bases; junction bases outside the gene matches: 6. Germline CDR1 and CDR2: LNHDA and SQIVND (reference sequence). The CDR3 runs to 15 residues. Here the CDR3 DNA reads TGTGCCAGTACAATAGCGGGCAGCTCCTACAATGAGCAGTTCTTC. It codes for CASTIAGSSYNEQFF.

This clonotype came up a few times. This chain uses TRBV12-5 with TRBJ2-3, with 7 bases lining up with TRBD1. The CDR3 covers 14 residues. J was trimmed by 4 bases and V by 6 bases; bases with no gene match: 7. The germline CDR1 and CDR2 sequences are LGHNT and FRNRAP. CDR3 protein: CASGLGQLADTQYF. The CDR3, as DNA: TGTGCTAGTGGACTGGGACAGCTTGCAGATACGCAGTATTTT.

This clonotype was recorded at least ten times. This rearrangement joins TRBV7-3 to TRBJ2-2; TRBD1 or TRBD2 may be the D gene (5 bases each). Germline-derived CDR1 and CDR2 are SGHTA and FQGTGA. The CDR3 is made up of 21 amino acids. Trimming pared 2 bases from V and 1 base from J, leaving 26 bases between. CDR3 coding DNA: TGTGCCAGCAGCTTATTTAGTAGGGGACCGAGGCCCCGGATGAACACCGGGGAGCTGTTTTTT. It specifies CASSLFSRGPRPRMNTGELFF.

CDR3 protein: CASSPRQSIPYEQYF. Written as DNA, the CDR3 is TGTGCCAGCAGTCCCAGACAGTCTATCCCCTACGAGCAGTACTTC. The genes are TRBV27 and TRBJ2-7; weak D call: TRBD1 (5 bases). CDR1 is MNHEY, CDR2 SMNVEV, per germline (reference sequence). The ends were cut back, 5 bases at V and 2 bases at J, with 16 bases in the middle. The CDR3 sequence is 15 residues long.

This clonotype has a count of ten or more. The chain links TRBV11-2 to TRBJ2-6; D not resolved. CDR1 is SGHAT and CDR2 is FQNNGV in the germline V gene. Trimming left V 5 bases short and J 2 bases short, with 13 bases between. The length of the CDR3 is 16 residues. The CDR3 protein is CASSPERGTGANVLTF. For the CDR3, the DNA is TGTGCCAGCAGCCCTGAACGAGGCACTGGGGCCAACGTCCTGACTTTC. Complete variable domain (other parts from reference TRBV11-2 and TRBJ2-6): EAGVAQSPRYKIIEKRQSVAFWCNPISGHATLYWYQQILGQGPKLLIQFQNNGVVDDSQLPKDRFSAERLKGVDSTLKIQPAKLEDSAVYLCASSPERGTGANVLTFGAGSRLTVL.

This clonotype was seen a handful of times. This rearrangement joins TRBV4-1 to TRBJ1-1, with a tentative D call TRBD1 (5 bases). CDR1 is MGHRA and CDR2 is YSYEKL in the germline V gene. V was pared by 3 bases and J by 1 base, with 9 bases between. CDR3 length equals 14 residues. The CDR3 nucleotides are TGCGCCAGCAGCCACGATCAGGGGAACACTGAAGCTTTCTTT. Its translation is CASSHDQGNTEAFF.

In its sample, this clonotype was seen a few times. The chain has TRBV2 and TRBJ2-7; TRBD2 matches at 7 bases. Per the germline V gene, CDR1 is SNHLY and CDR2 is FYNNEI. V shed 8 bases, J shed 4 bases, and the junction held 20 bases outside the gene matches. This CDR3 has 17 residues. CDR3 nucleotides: TGTGCCAGCCTGGAAGGCGCCACTAGGGCGGGAGCTTACGAGCAGTACTTC. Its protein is CASLEGATRAGAYEQYF. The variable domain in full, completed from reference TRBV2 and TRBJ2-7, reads EPEVTQTPSHQVTQMGQEVILRCVPISNHLYFYWYRQILGQKVEFLVSFYNNEISEKSEIFDDQFSVERPDGSNFTLKIRSTKLEDSAMYFCASLEGATRAGAYEQYFGPGTRLTVT.

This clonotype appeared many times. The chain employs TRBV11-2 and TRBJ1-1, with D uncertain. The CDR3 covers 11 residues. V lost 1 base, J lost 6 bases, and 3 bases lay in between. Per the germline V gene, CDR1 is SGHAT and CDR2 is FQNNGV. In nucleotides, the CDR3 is TGTGCCAGCAGCTTAGCCGCTGAAGCTTTCTTT. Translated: CASSLAAEAFF.

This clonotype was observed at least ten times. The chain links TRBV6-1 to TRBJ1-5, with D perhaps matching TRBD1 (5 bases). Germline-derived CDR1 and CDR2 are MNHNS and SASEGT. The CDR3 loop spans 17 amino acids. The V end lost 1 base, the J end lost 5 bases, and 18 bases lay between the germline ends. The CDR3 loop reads CASSEGPLGGPDQPQHF. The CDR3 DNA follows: TGTGCCAGCAGTGAAGGCCCATTGGGGGGACCGGATCAGCCCCAGCATTTT.

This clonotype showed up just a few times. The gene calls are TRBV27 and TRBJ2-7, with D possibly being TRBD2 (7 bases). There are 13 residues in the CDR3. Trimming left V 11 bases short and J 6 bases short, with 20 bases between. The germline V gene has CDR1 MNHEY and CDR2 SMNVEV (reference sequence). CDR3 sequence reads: CASGRGARLEQYF. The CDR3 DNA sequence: TGTGCCTCGGGGAGGGGGGCGCGTCTCGAGCAGTACTTC.

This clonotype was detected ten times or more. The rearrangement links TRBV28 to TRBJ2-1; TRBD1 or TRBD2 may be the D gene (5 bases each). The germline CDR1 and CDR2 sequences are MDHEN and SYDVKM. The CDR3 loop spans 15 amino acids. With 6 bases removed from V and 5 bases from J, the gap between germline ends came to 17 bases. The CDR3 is CASSPPGQGNNEQFF. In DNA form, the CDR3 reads TGTGCCAGCAGCCCGCCGGGGCAGGGAAACAATGAGCAGTTCTTC.

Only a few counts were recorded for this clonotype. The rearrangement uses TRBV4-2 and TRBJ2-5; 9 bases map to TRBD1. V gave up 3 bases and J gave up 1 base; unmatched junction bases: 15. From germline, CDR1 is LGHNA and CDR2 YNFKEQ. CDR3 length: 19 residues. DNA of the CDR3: TGTGCCAGCAGCCAGGCACCGGGACAGGGCCCTCCCAGCCAAGAGACCCAGTACTTC. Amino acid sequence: CASSQAPGQGPPSQETQYF.

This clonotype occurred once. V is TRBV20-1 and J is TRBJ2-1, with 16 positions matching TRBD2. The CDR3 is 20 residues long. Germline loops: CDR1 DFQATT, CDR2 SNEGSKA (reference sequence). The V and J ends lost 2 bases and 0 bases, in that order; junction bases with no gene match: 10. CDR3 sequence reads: CSARPRPGLAGGISYNEQFF. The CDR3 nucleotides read TGCAGTGCTAGACCTCGCCCGGGACTAGCGGGGGGGATCTCCTACAATGAGCAGTTCTTC.

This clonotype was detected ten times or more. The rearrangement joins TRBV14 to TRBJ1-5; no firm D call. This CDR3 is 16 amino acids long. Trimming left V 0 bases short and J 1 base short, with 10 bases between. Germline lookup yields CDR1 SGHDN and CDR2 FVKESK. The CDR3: CASSQDTSASNQPQHF. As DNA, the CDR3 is TGTGCCAGCAGCCAAGATACGTCGGCGAGCAATCAGCCCCAGCATTTT.

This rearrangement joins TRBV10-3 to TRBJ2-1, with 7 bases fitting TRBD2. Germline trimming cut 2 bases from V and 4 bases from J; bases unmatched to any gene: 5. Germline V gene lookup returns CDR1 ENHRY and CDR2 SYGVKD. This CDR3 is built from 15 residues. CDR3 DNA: TGTGCCATCAGTGAGGCGGGAGAGGCGTACAATGAGCAGTTCTTC. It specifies CAISEAGEAYNEQFF.

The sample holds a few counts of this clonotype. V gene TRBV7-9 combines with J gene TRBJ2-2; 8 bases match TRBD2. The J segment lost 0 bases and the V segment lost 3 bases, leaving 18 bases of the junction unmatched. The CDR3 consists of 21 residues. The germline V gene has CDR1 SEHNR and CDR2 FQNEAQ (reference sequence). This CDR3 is CASSFPPAGAPIHANTGELFF. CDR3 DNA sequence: TGTGCCAGCAGCTTCCCCCCAGCGGGAGCACCAATTCACGCGAACACCGGGGAGCTGTTTTTT. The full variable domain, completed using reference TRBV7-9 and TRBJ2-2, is DTGVSQNPRHKITKRGQNVTFRCDPISEHNRLYWYRQTLGQGPEFLTYFQNEAQLEKSRLLSDRFSAERPKGSFSTLEIQRTEQGDSAMYLCASSFPPAGAPIHANTGELFFGEGSRLTVL.